Below are 8 T cell receptor beta chains sequenced from a single sample in a study of cytotoxic CD8 clonotypes in ibrutinib-treated CLL. Sequencing used immunoSEQ multiplex PCR; TCRdb keeps in-frame clones, though not all of them. The sample yields approximately 200,000 clones, 72% seen once. The specimen comprised PBMCs, sampled after 24 months of ibrutinib treatment. The source is a human donor with chronic lymphocytic leukemia.

This rearrangement joins TRBV5-6 to TRBJ2-5; D may match TRBD1 or TRBD2 (5 bases each). The CDR3 totals 11 residues. Germline CDR1 and CDR2: SGHDT and YYEEEE. V lost 4 bases, J lost 7 bases, and 8 bases lay in between. The CDR3 DNA follows: TGTGCCAGCAGCACGAGGGGGACCCAGTACTTC. Translated, it gives CASSTRGTQYF.

The rearrangement joins TRBV19 to TRBJ2-7; possible D gene TRBD1, 6 bases. The V end was cut by 9 bases, the J end by 1 base, with 16 bases between. Germline V gives CDR1 LNHDA, CDR2 SQIVND (reference sequence). The CDR3 is made up of 14 amino acids. The CDR3 loop reads CASRGQYPSYEQYF. DNA of the CDR3: TGTGCCAGCAGAGGACAGTACCCATCCTACGAGCAGTACTTC.

This CDR3 is CASSPGKLAGGPYTQYF. The CDR3 bases are TGTGCCAGCTCACCGGGCAAGTTAGCGGGAGGGCCCTATACGCAGTATTTT. The rearrangement uses TRBV18 and TRBJ2-3; 11 bases fit TRBD2. The CDR3 totals 17 residues. CDR1 KGHSH and CDR2 LQKENI come from the germline V gene. The V and J ends lost 3 bases and 7 bases, in that order; junction bases with no gene match: 12.

This clone was seen a single time. This rearrangement joins TRBV19 to TRBJ1-5; 11 bases align to TRBD1. CDR1 LNHDA and CDR2 SQIVND come from the germline V gene (reference sequence). The CDR3 sequence is 15 residues long. V lost 1 base and J lost 4; bases outside the gene matches: 0. CDR3 in DNA: TGTGCCAGTAGTATAGGGGACAGGGGGAATCAGCCCCAGCATTTT. It yields the protein CASSIGDRGNQPQHF. The full variable domain, in which reference TRBV19 and TRBJ1-5 provide the parts outside the CDR3, is DGGITQSPKYLFRKEGQNVTLSCEQNLNHDAMYWYRQDPGQGLRLIYYSQIVNDFQKGDIAEGYSVSREKKESFPLTVTSAQKNPTAFYLCASSIGDRGNQPQHFGDGTRLSIL.

This chain joins TRBV7-8 and TRBJ2-7, with TRBD2 as a possible D gene (6 bases). Germline V CDR1 and CDR2: SGHVS, FQNEAQ. Trimming shortened V by 8 bases and J by 3 bases, and 17 bases separated the two germline ends. This CDR3 comprises 14 residues. As DNA, the CDR3 is TGTGCCAGCTCTCAAAGGGACTTCAACTACGAGCAGTACTTC. Residues: CASSQRDFNYEQYF.

This clone was found once. The chain employs TRBV4-3 and TRBJ2-1; D not certain. This CDR3 has 12 residues. Germline assignment: CDR1 LGHNA and CDR2 YSLEER. Trimming removed 3 bases from V and 7 bases from J, with 7 bases in between. CDR3 sequence reads: CASSQHHNEQFF. The CDR3 nucleotides are TGCGCCAGCAGCCAGCACCATAATGAGCAGTTCTTC.

On this clone: Other DNA variants within this sample encode the same CDR3. V usage is TRBV5-1 and J usage is TRBJ2-2; TRBD2 matches 8 bases. In germline, CDR1 is SGHRS, CDR2 YFSETQ. The CDR3 has 14 amino acids. Trimming cost V 0 bases and J 5 bases; bases outside gene matches: 0. CDR3 in amino acids: CASSLAGGTGELFF. CDR3 nucleotides: TGCGCCAGCAGCTTGGCGGGAGGGACCGGGGAGCTGTTTTTT.

The rearrangement links TRBV9 to TRBJ1-5; possible D gene TRBD1, 5 bases. The V gene lost 0 bases and the J gene lost 6 bases, with 10 bases spanning the gap. CDR1 SGDLS and CDR2 YYNGEE come from the germline V gene. The CDR3 is 14 residues long. CDR3 DNA sequence: TGTGCCAGCAGCGTAGATCCAGGGTTTCAGCCCCAGCATTTT. Its protein product is CASSVDPGFQPQHF.